This TCR beta chain was recovered during a study of T cell responses to AZD1222 COVID-19 vaccine. This CDR3 is built from 13 residues. Germline values: CDR1 SNHLY, CDR2 FYNNEI. V lost 0 bases to trimming and J lost 9 bases, with 9 bases between them. Generated by immunoSEQ multiplex PCR, the TCRdb table keeps only in-frame clones and is missing some. The profile shows approximately 50,000 clones, approximately 86% of them singletons. This sequence was found in an adult who received the AZD1222 COVID-19 vaccine. The starting material was peripheral blood, obtained 28 days after the second AZD1222 dose. The chain employs TRBV2 and TRBJ2-1, with D hard to call. The CDR3 sequence is CASSEAPLGEQFF. CDR3 nucleotides: TGTGCCAGCAGTGAAGCCCCCCTCGGTGAGCAGTTCTTC.